This T cell receptor beta chain was recorded in a study of cytomegalovirus exposure and HLA in healthy donors. As for the study in general: Genotyping of some 390 donors showed that 80% to 90% belonged to the Caucasian-associated ancestry cluster. General study results and limits: In a later analysis, TCR beta V- and J-gene trimming showed a link to a missense DCLRE1C variant. The study carried out a later analysis of TCR beta sequences. It associated some 17,000 of them with specific HLA alleles at a false discovery rate of 0.05.

As to this clone: Its antigen remains unknown.

Unrecorded immune exposures were likely, despite nominal health at sampling. The PCR ran on 60 Vbeta and 13 Jbeta primers. Sequencing used immunoSEQ multiplex PCR; TCRdb keeps in-frame clones, though not all of them. The repertoire has around 63,000 clones, 78% of them found once; the top ten carry around 8.9%. Losses at the gene ends were 4 bases for V and 1 base for J; bases not matched to a gene: 3. Looked up from germline, CDR1 is SGHTS and CDR2 is YDEGEE. This CDR3 region has 15 residues. The specimen was PBMCs. The rearrangement links TRBV5-8 to TRBJ2-3, with TRBD2 identical over 10 bases. This TCR was sampled from a man aged 40-49 years in good health and CMV-seronegative. CDR3 loop: CASSRGTSGTDTQYF. The CDR3 DNA is TGTGCCAGCAGCCGTGGGACTAGCGGCACAGATACGCAGTATTTT. Supplemented by reference TRBV5-8 and TRBJ2-3, the full variable domain reads EAGVTQSPTHLIKTRGQQATLRCSPISGHTSVYWYQQALGLGLQFLLWYDEGEERNRGNFPPRFSGRQFPNYSSELNVNALELEDSALYLCASSRGTSGTDTQYFGPGTRLTVL.